The 9 T cell receptor beta chains below were found in one sample sequenced in a study of blood T cell repertoires in COVID-19. Sequencing was performed with immunoSEQ multiplex PCR; in TCRdb, only in-frame clones are kept and a portion is missing. The table shows roughly 79,000 clones, with approximately 80% occurring only once. The sample was peripheral blood. The receptor set was obtained from a man in his 60s with active or convalescent COVID-19.

The V and J genes are TRBV7-9 and TRBJ2-7, with TRBD1 as a possible D gene (6 bases). V gave up 1 base and J gave up 10 bases, with 8 bases separating them. Germline V gene sequence: CDR1 SEHNR, CDR2 FQNEAQ (reference sequence). CDR3 size: 11 residues. CDR3 sequence: CASSLVGAQYF. The CDR3 nucleotides are TGTGCCAGCAGCTTAGTGGGGGCCCAGTACTTC.

This chain uses TRBV7-6 with TRBJ1-6; TRBD1 might be the D (6 bases). Germline V gives CDR1 SGHVS, CDR2 FNYEAQ. V lost 1 base to trimming and J lost 10 bases, with 11 bases between them. The CDR3 has 14 amino acids. This CDR3 reads CASSLGQVDSPLHF. CDR3 nucleotides: TGTGCCAGCAGCTTAGGACAGGTTGACTCACCCCTCCACTTT. The full variable domain, its missing parts supplied by reference TRBV7-6 and TRBJ1-6, is GAGVSQSPRYKVTKRGQDVALRCDPISGHVSLYWYRQALGQGPEFLTYFNYEAQQDKSGLPNDRFSAERPEGSISTLTIQRTEQRDSAMYRCASSLGQVDSPLHFGNGTRLTVT.

The chain combines TRBV18 with TRBJ1-2; D gene unclear. The germline CDR1 and CDR2 sequences are KGHSH and LQKENI. The CDR3 is 14 amino acids. Trimming took 6 bases from V and 5 from J, leaving 16 bases between them. The CDR3, as DNA: TGTGCCAGCTCCGACCGTGCGGGAGGGTATGGCTACACCTTC. Encoded protein: CASSDRAGGYGYTF. Drawing the rest from reference TRBV18 and TRBJ1-2, the complete variable domain is NAGVMQNPRHLVRRRGQEARLRCSPMKGHSHVYWYRQLPEEGLKFMVYLQKENIIDESGMPKERFSAEFPKEGPSILRIQQVVRGDSAAYFCASSDRAGGYGYTFGSGTRLTVV.

The chain carries TRBV24-1 and TRBJ1-2, with D tentatively TRBD1 (6 bases). Looked up from germline, CDR1 is KGHDR and CDR2 is SFDVKD. The V gene lost 2 bases and the J gene lost 4 bases, with 10 bases spanning the gap. The CDR3 contains 14 residues. The CDR3 sequence: CATSDSDRVYGYTF. CDR3 nucleotide sequence: TGTGCCACCAGTGATTCGGACAGAGTCTATGGCTACACCTTC.

The chain links TRBV7-9 to TRBJ2-5; tentatively, D is TRBD2 (6 bases). The CDR3 sequence is 13 residues long. Germline CDR1 SEHNR, CDR2 FQNEAQ (reference sequence). Between the trimmed V and J ends, which lost 2 bases and 3 bases, there was a span of 7 bases. The CDR3 region has the DNA TGTGCCAGCAGCTTATCGGGGGAAGAGACCCAGTACTTC. It encodes CASSLSGEETQYF.

This clone was picked up one time. This CDR3 is CASSVGGKTEQYF. For the CDR3, the DNA is TGTGCCAGCAGCGTGGGGGGGAAAACCGAGCAGTACTTC. The V gene is TRBV9, the J gene TRBJ2-7; the match to TRBD2 covers 7 bases. This CDR3 spans 13 amino acids. After removal of 2 bases from V and 6 bases from J, the junction contained 5 bases not matched to a gene. The germline CDR1 and CDR2 sequences are SGDLS and YYNGEE.

J is TRBJ2-3 and V is TRBV13; possibly TRBD2 for D (5 bases). The CDR3 is made up of 14 amino acids. The V and J ends lost 5 bases and 1 base respectively, with 10 bases between them. Germline V CDR1 and CDR2: PRHDT, FYEKMQ (reference sequence). DNA of the CDR3: TGTGCCAGCAGCAAAGCGGAGGGCACAGATACGCAGTATTTT. This gives the protein CASSKAEGTDTQYF.

V and J are TRBV6-1 and TRBJ1-1, with no clear D. Germline CDR1 reads MNHNS; CDR2 reads SASEGT. Trimming took off 2 bases at V and 4 bases at J, with 17 bases between the two ends. The CDR3 consists of 16 residues. CDR3 residues: CASSEIEGKRSTEAFF. The CDR3 coding sequence is TGTGCCAGCAGTGAAATCGAGGGAAAGAGGAGCACTGAAGCTTTCTTT.

The chain employs TRBV3-1 (or the pseudogene TRBV3-2) and TRBJ1-5; 8 bases map to TRBD1. Germline V gene data show CDR1 as LGHDT and CDR2 as YNNKEL (reference sequence). V lost 0 bases, J lost 3 bases, and 7 bases stayed unmatched. The CDR3 is 17 amino acids. The CDR3 spells CASSQDPGTGSNQPQHF. The CDR3 coding sequence is TGTGCCAGCAGCCAAGACCCCGGGACAGGATCCAATCAGCCCCAGCATTTT.